The clone carrying this TCR beta chain was seen only once. Other DNA variants within this sample encode the same CDR3. These data come from a study of T cell repertoires in ileal Crohn's disease. Clones were read by immunoSEQ multiplex PCR, and TCRdb kept only the in-frame ones, dropping some. This sample has around 3,600 clones, with roughly four fifths found just once. CDR3 size: 15 residues. V lost 6 bases to trimming and J lost 4 bases; unmatched junction nucleotides: 9. Germline V lookup: CDR1 MNHEY, CDR2 SVGAGI. This TCR derives from an adult with Crohn's disease. The rearrangement uses TRBV6-5 and TRBJ2-1; 7 bases match TRBD2. The specimen sequenced was ileal tissue. CDR3 nucleotide sequence: TGTGCCAGCAGCCCGAGACTAGCTGAGTACAATGAGCAGTTCTTC. This translates into CASSPRLAEYNEQFF.